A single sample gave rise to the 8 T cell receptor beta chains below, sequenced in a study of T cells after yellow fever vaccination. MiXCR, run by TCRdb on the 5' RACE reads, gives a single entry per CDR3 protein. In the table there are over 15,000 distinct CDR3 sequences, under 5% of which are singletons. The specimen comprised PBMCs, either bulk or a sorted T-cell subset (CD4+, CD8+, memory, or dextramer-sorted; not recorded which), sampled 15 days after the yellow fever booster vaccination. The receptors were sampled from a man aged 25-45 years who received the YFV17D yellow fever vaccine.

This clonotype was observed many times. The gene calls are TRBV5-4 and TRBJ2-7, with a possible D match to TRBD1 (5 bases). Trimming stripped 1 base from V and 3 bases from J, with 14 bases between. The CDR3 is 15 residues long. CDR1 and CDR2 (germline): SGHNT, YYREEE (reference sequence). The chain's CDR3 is CASSLPSGPGYEQYF. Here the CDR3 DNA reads TGTGCCAGCAGCTTGCCATCAGGGCCCGGCTACGAGCAGTACTTC.

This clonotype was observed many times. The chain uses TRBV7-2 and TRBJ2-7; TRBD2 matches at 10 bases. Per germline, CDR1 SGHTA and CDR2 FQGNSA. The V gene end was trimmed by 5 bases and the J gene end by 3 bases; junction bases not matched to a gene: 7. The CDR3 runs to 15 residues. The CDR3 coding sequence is TGTGCCAGCAGCGCTGGACTAGCGGAGATCTACGAGCAGTACTTC. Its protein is CASSAGLAEIYEQYF.

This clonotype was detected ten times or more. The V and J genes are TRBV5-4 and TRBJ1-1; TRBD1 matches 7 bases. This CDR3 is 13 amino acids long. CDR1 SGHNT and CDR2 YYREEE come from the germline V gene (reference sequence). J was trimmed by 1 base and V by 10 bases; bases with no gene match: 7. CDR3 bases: TGTGCCCAGGGGGGGGAAACGAACACTGAAGCTTTCTTT. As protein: CAQGGETNTEAFF.

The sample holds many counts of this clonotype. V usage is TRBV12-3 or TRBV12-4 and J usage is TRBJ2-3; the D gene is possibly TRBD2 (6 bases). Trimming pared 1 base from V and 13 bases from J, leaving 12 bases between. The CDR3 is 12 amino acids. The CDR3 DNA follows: TGTGCCAGCAGTTTAGTGGCTAGCGCAGAGTATTTT. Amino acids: CASSLVASAEYF.

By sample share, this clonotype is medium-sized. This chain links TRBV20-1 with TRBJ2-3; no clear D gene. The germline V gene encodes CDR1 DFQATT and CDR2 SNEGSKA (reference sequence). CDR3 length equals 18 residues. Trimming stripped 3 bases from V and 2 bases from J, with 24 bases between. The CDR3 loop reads CSASSAQAQGDPTDTQYF. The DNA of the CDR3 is TGCAGTGCTAGCTCGGCCCAAGCCCAAGGAGATCCCACAGATACGCAGTATTTT.

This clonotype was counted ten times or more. The CDR3 spells CASSLAGTGTNTDTQYF. DNA for the CDR3: TGTGCCAGCAGCTTAGCCGGGACAGGGACTAACACAGATACGCAGTATTTT. This chain joins TRBV7-2 and TRBJ2-3; the match to TRBD1 covers 9 bases. The CDR3 runs 17 residues. CDR1 is SGHTA, CDR2 FQGNSA, per germline. V lost 0 bases to trimming and J lost 2 bases; unmatched junction nucleotides: 6.

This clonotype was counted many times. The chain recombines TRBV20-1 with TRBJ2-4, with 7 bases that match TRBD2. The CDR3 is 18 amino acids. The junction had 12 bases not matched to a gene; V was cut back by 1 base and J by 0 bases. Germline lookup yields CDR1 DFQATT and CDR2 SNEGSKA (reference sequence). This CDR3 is CSARASTGRAGAKNIQYF. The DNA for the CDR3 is TGCAGTGCTAGAGCTTCGACTGGGAGGGCCGGAGCCAAAAACATTCAGTACTTC.

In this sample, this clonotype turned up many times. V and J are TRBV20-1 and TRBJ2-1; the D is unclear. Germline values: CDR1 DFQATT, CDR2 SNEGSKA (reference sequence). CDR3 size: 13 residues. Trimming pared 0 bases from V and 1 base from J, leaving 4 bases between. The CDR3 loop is CSARDPSYNEQFF. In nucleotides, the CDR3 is TGCAGTGCTAGAGATCCTTCCTACAATGAGCAGTTCTTC.